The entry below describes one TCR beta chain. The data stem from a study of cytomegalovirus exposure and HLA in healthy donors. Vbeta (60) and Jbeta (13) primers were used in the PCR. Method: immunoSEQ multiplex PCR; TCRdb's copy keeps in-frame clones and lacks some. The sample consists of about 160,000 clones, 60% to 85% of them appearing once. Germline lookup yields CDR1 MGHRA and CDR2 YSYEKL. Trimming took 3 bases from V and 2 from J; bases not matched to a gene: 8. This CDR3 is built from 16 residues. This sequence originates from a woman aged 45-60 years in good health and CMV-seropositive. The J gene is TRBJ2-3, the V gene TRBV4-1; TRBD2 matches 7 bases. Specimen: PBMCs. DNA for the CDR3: TGCGCCAGCAGCCAGGCGTCTAGCGGATACACAGATACGCAGTATTTT. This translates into CASSQASSGYTDTQYF.